This TCR beta chain was captured in a study of blood T cell repertoires in COVID-19. How the authors handled the data: By means of reference gene primer amplification, nucleated cell counts were estimated. TCRdb keeps only in-frame clones here, not all; method: immunoSEQ multiplex PCR. V and J calls and clone size follow that table, whereas D and trimming were derived from the DNA. The sample records about 190,000 clones, more than 60% being singletons. The receptor was isolated from a middle-aged man who had recovered from COVID-19. Sequencing was performed on peripheral blood.

DNA for the CDR3: TGTGCCAATGGGGCTCAGGGGTCCTCGGTTGGTGGCTACACCTTC. This sequence encodes CANGAQGSSVGGYTF. This chain links TRBV19 with TRBJ1-2, with D possibly matching TRBD1 (6 bases). V lost 10 bases to trimming and J lost 7 bases, with 25 bases between them. The CDR3 runs 15 residues. Germline V gives CDR1 LNHDA, CDR2 SQIVND (reference sequence).